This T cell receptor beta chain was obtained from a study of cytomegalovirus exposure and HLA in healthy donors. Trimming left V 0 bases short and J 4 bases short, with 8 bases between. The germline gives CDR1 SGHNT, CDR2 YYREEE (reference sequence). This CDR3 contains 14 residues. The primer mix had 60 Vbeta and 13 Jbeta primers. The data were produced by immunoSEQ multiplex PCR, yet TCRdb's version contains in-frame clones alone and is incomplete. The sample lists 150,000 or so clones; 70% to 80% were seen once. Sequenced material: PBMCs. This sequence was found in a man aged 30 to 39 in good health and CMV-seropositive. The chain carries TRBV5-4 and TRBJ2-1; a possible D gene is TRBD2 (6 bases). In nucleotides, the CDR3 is TGTGCCAGCAGCTTGGCCGGACTATACAATGAGCAGTTCTTC. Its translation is CASSLAGLYNEQFF.